This TCR beta chain was sequenced during a study of cytomegalovirus exposure and HLA in healthy donors. Vbeta (60) and Jbeta (13) primers were used in the PCR. Some clones are missing from TCRdb's copy, which holds only in-frame ones; the method was immunoSEQ multiplex PCR. The sample consists of some 200,000 clones, 60% to 80% of them appearing once. Specimen: PBMCs. The sequence was collected from a middle-aged man in good health and CMV-seronegative.

DNA of the CDR3: TGTGCCAGCAGCTGGACTAGCGGGAGCACAGATACGCAGTATTTT. It codes for CASSWTSGSTDTQYF. The chain employs TRBV5-4 and TRBJ2-3, with TRBD2 matching 11 bases. CDR1 SGHNT and CDR2 YYREEE come from the germline V gene (reference sequence). The V gene end was trimmed by 3 bases and the J gene end by 0 bases; junction bases not matched to a gene: 0. This CDR3 has 15 amino acids.